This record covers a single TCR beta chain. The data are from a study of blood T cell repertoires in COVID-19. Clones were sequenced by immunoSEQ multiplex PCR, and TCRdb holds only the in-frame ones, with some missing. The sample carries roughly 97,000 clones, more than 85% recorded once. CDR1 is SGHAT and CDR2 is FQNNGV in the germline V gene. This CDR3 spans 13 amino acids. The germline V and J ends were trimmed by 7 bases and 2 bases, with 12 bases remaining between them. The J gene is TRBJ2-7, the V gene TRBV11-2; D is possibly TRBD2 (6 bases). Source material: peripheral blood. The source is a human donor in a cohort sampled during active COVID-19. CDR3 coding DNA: TGTGCCAGCACCAACGGAGGGGCCTACGAGCAGTACTTC. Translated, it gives CASTNGGAYEQYF.